These 26 T cell receptor beta chains originate from one sample sequenced in a study of cytomegalovirus exposure and HLA in healthy donors (dated by TCRdb to 2016 to 2017). Preparation of the library involved the immunoSEQ multiplex PCR assay. The multiplex PCR relied on a mix of 60 forward primers for TCR Vbeta segments and 13 reverse primers for TCR Jbeta segments. TCRdb retrieved this table from immuneACCESS and kept in-frame rearrangements only. Not all clones are present; in checked studies, unresolved V genes account for under half, and no reason is known for the remainder. The sample's own table lists around 77,000 clones. The ten largest clones take up about 13% of the sample. The sequencing input was PBMCs. All receptors derive from a man in his forties or fifties in good health and CMV-seropositive.

The gene calls are TRBV7-2 and TRBJ2-7; 7 positions match TRBD1. The V gene end was trimmed by 5 bases and the J gene end by 2 bases; junction bases not matched to a gene: 6. In germline, CDR1 is SGHTA, CDR2 FQGNSA. CDR3 size: 14 residues. The CDR3 sequence: CASSVRTGTYEQYF. The CDR3 nucleotides read TGTGCCAGCAGCGTAAGGACAGGCACCTACGAGCAGTACTTC.

The chain has TRBV7-9 and TRBJ1-5; 7 nucleotides line up with TRBD1. Germline V gene data show CDR1 as SEHNR and CDR2 as FQNEAQ (reference sequence). There are 15 residues in the CDR3. J gave up 3 bases and V 5 bases, and 7 bases lay outside the gene matches. CDR3 protein: CASSRSGQPNQPQHF. The CDR3 DNA reads as TGTGCCAGCAGCCGCTCGGGACAGCCCAATCAGCCCCAGCATTTT.

The genes are TRBV12-5 and TRBJ1-2, with 11 bases lining up with TRBD1. The germline gives CDR1 LGHNT, CDR2 FRNRAP. CDR3 size: 12 residues. J gave up 14 bases and V 5 bases, and 7 bases lay outside the gene matches. The CDR3 region has the DNA TGTGCTAGTGGTGTGGACAGGGGGCAGGGGACCTTC. Protein product: CASGVDRGQGTF. The whole variable domain, filled in from reference TRBV12-5 and TRBJ1-2, reads DARVTQTPRHKVTEMGQEVTMRCQPILGHNTVFWYRQTMMQGLELLAYFRNRAPLDDSGMPKDRFSAEMPDATLATLKIQPSEPRDSAVYFCASGVDRGQGTFGSGTRLTVV.

The V call is TRBV5-4, the J call TRBJ2-1, with 9 bases lining up with TRBD1. Germline values: CDR1 SGHNT, CDR2 YYREEE (reference sequence). The CDR3 sequence is 16 residues long. V lost 4 bases to trimming and J lost 7 bases; unmatched junction nucleotides: 12. CDR3 protein: CASSPKPGQGTNEQFF. DNA for the CDR3: TGTGCCAGCAGCCCTAAGCCGGGACAGGGTACAAATGAGCAGTTCTTC.

The chain links TRBV12-5 to TRBJ2-5; 10 bases are shared with TRBD2. V lost 5 bases, J lost 5 bases, and 8 bases stayed unmatched. The CDR3 length is 15 residues. From germline, CDR1 is LGHNT and CDR2 FRNRAP. Written as DNA, the CDR3 is TGTGCTAGTGGTCCAGGACTAGCGGTTAGGGAGACCCAGTACTTC. It is translated as CASGPGLAVRETQYF.

The chain uses TRBV5-1 and TRBJ1-6; D may be TRBD1 (5 bases). In germline, CDR1 is SGHRS, CDR2 YFSETQ. The V end lost 2 bases, the J end lost 9 bases, and 6 bases lay between the germline ends. This CDR3 region has 12 residues. CDR3 bases: TGCGCCAGCAGCTTAGGGGTTTCACCCCTCCACTTT. Amino acids: CASSLGVSPLHF.

The chain uses TRBV29-1 and TRBJ2-2, with D unresolved. Deletions cut 6 bases from V and 5 bases from J, with 10 bases between. In germline, CDR1 is SQVTM, CDR2 ANQGSEA. The CDR3 consists of 12 residues. The CDR3, as DNA: TGCAGCGTCCTCCCCGTTACCGGGGAGCTGTTTTTT. Amino acid sequence: CSVLPVTGELFF.

This chain uses TRBV5-4 with TRBJ2-5; possibly TRBD1 for D (6 bases). The CDR3 has 13 amino acids. CDR1 and CDR2 (germline): SGHNT, YYREEE (reference sequence). V was trimmed by 0 bases and J by 4 bases, leaving 7 bases between them. As DNA, the CDR3 is TGTGCCAGCAGCTTGGACAGGGCAGAGACCCAGTACTTC. This gives the protein CASSLDRAETQYF.

The rearrangement uses TRBV9 and TRBJ2-2; D gene ambiguous. The CDR3 totals 15 residues. V dropped 0 bases and J dropped 2 bases, with 8 bases sitting between them. The V gene's germline CDR1 is SGDLS and CDR2 YYNGEE. As DNA, the CDR3 is TGTGCCAGCAGCGTAGAGACAACTAACACCGGGGAGCTGTTTTTT. Its protein is CASSVETTNTGELFF.

The gene calls are TRBV19 and TRBJ1-2, with unresolved D. Germline assignment: CDR1 LNHDA and CDR2 SQIVND (reference sequence). Between the trimmed V and J ends, which lost 5 bases and 4 bases, there was a span of 14 bases. The CDR3 contains 14 residues. CDR3: CASSPRWLSYGYTF. CDR3 in DNA: TGTGCCAGTAGTCCGCGCTGGTTGAGCTATGGCTACACCTTC.

This sequence joins TRBV5-1 and TRBJ1-6, with 8 bases that match TRBD1. The CDR3 has 13 amino acids. Germline-derived CDR1 and CDR2 are SGHRS and YFSETQ. Losses at the gene ends were 4 bases for V and 12 bases for J; bases not matched to a gene: 6. CDR3 amino acids: CASSPLQGEPLHF. The CDR3 bases are TGCGCCAGCAGCCCCTTACAGGGGGAACCCCTCCACTTT. Filled out from reference TRBV5-1 and TRBJ1-6, the complete variable domain reads KAGVTQTPRYLIKTRGQQVTLSCSPISGHRSVSWYQQTPGQGLQFLFEYFSETQRNKGNFPGRFSGRQFSNSRSEMNVSTLELGDSALYLCASSPLQGEPLHFGNGTRLTVT.

The chain carries TRBV11-2 and TRBJ1-1, with D possibly matching TRBD1 (5 bases). The CDR3 has 14 amino acids. Germline-derived CDR1 and CDR2 are SGHAT and FQNNGV. V lost 0 bases and J 7 bases, leaving 12 bases between the germline ends. The CDR3, as DNA: TGTGCCAGCAGCTTAGATTGGGGCGGCGGTGAAGCTTTCTTT. Its protein is CASSLDWGGGEAFF.

The rearrangement uses TRBV5-5 and TRBJ2-7; 10 bases line up with TRBD2. The V segment lost 2 bases and the J segment 1 base; nucleotides outside the gene matches: 3. This CDR3 contains 15 residues. The germline gives CDR1 SGHKS, CDR2 YYEKEE (reference sequence). CDR3 coding DNA: TGTGCCAGCAGCTTCCTTAGCGGGGGGTCCTACGAGCAGTACGTC. Protein sequence: CASSFLSGGSYEQYV.

The chain recombines TRBV19 with TRBJ1-1, with TRBD1 as a possible D gene (6 bases). CDR1 and CDR2 from the germline V gene are LNHDA and SQIVND (reference sequence). CDR3 length equals 15 residues. Deletions cut 1 base from V and 1 base from J, with 10 bases between. The CDR3 here is CASSIGRGANTEAFF. The CDR3 DNA reads as TGTGCCAGTAGTATAGGACGGGGGGCGAACACTGAAGCTTTCTTT.

This rearrangement joins TRBV18 to TRBJ2-3; a weak D match, TRBD1 (6 bases). CDR3 size: 13 residues. Germline V lookup: CDR1 KGHSH, CDR2 LQKENI. Trimming left V 4 bases short and J 6 bases short, with 11 bases between. The DNA of the CDR3 is TGTGCCAGCTCACGCGACAGGCCCGATACGCAGTATTTT. Amino acid sequence: CASSRDRPDTQYF.

The CDR3, as DNA: TGTGCCAGCAGTCTCTCTTTTACTGACAGCCTTCCTGACTATGGCTACACCTTC. Encoded protein: CASSLSFTDSLPDYGYTF. The rearrangement uses TRBV2 and TRBJ1-2; TRBD1 is a possible D gene (5 bases). V shed 5 bases and J shed 3 bases, with 25 bases lying between them. The germline gives CDR1 SNHLY, CDR2 FYNNEI. CDR3 length equals 18 residues.

The gene calls are TRBV5-1 and TRBJ2-3, with D tentatively TRBD1 (6 bases). Trimming took off 4 bases at V and 2 bases at J, with 11 bases between the two ends. In germline, CDR1 is SGHRS, CDR2 YFSETQ. The CDR3 loop spans 14 amino acids. As DNA, the CDR3 is TGCGCCAGCAGCCCCCGGACAGACACAGATACGCAGTATTTT. It translates to CASSPRTDTDTQYF.

This chain joins TRBV2 and TRBJ2-7; D possibly corresponds to TRBD1 (5 bases). In germline, CDR1 is SNHLY, CDR2 FYNNEI. The CDR3 totals 14 residues. The ends were cut back, 1 base at V and 4 bases at J, with 11 bases in the middle. For the CDR3, the DNA is TGTGCCAGCAGTGAAGGGCAGGGAAGTTACGAGCAGTACTTC. Translation: CASSEGQGSYEQYF.

CDR3 DNA: TGTGCCAGCAGGAAGACTAGCGGGGGGGCGAGAGAGCAGTTCTTC. It codes for CASRKTSGGAREQFF. The V call is TRBV2, the J call TRBJ2-1, with 14 bases matching TRBD2. The germline CDR1 and CDR2 sequences are SNHLY and FYNNEI. V lost 6 bases and J lost 10; bases outside the gene matches: 8. This CDR3 has 15 residues.

V gene TRBV5-1 combines with J gene TRBJ1-2, with unresolved D. This CDR3 has 15 amino acids. From germline, CDR1 is SGHRS and CDR2 YFSETQ. Trimming removed 5 bases at V and 3 bases at J, with 17 bases between. CDR3 amino acids: CASSSQPGLDYGYTF. Written as DNA, the CDR3 is TGCGCCAGCAGTTCCCAACCGGGGTTGGACTATGGCTACACCTTC.

This rearrangement joins TRBV25-1 to TRBJ2-3, with TRBD2 as a possible D gene (5 bases). Germline V gene lookup returns CDR1 MGHDK and CDR2 SYGVNS. The CDR3 length is 16 residues. Trimming removed 4 bases at V and 3 bases at J, with 17 bases between. The CDR3 reads CASSGPFGVRTDTQYF. The CDR3 DNA reads TGTGCCAGCAGTGGTCCTTTCGGGGTAAGGACAGATACGCAGTATTTT.

The chain joins TRBV6-5 to TRBJ1-2; 7 bases align to TRBD1. The V segment lost 10 bases and the J segment 4 bases; nucleotides outside the gene matches: 6. The CDR3 contains 12 residues. CDR1 is MNHEY and CDR2 is SVGAGI in the germline V gene. The CDR3 sequence: CATRDSVYGYTF. CDR3 DNA: TGTGCCACCAGGGACAGCGTCTATGGCTACACCTTC.

V and J are TRBV9 and TRBJ2-1, with D tentatively TRBD2 (6 bases). V lost 3 bases, J lost 7 bases, and 11 bases lay in between. The CDR3 spans 13 residues. The germline gives CDR1 SGDLS, CDR2 YYNGEE. CDR3: CASSGTSRNEQFF. The CDR3 DNA is TGTGCCAGCAGCGGAACTAGCAGGAATGAGCAGTTCTTC.

This rearrangement joins TRBV9 to TRBJ1-5; 8 bases match TRBD1. The CDR3 length is 13 residues. The germline V gene has CDR1 SGDLS and CDR2 YYNGEE. Unmatched junction bases numbered 0, after V lost 3 bases and J lost 4 bases. The CDR3 reads CASSGQGNQPQHF. The CDR3 DNA sequence: TGTGCCAGCAGCGGACAGGGGAATCAGCCCCAGCATTTT.

The J gene is TRBJ1-5, the V gene TRBV7-9; 7 bases map to TRBD1. Trimming at V came to 0 bases and at J to 6 bases, leaving 2 bases not matched to a gene. The CDR3 contains 14 residues. The V gene's germline CDR1 is SEHNR and CDR2 FQNEAQ (reference sequence). The CDR3 here is CASSLAGGGQPQHF. CDR3 nucleotide sequence: TGTGCCAGCAGCTTAGCAGGGGGCGGTCAGCCCCAGCATTTT. Using reference TRBV7-9 and TRBJ1-5 for the parts outside the CDR3, the full variable domain is DTGVSQNPRHKITKRGQNVTFRCDPISEHNRLYWYRQTLGQGPEFLTYFQNEAQLEKSRLLSDRFSAERPKGSFSTLEIQRTEQGDSAMYLCASSLAGGGQPQHFGDGTRLSIL.

V usage is TRBV28 and J usage is TRBJ2-2, with 10 nucleotides matching TRBD1. CDR3 length: 14 amino acids. The V gene end was trimmed by 7 bases and the J gene end by 2 bases; junction bases not matched to a gene: 1. Germline V CDR1 and CDR2: MDHEN, SYDVKM. CDR3 bases: TGTGCCAGCAAGACAGGGGGCAACACCGGGGAGCTGTTTTTT. Protein product: CASKTGGNTGELFF.